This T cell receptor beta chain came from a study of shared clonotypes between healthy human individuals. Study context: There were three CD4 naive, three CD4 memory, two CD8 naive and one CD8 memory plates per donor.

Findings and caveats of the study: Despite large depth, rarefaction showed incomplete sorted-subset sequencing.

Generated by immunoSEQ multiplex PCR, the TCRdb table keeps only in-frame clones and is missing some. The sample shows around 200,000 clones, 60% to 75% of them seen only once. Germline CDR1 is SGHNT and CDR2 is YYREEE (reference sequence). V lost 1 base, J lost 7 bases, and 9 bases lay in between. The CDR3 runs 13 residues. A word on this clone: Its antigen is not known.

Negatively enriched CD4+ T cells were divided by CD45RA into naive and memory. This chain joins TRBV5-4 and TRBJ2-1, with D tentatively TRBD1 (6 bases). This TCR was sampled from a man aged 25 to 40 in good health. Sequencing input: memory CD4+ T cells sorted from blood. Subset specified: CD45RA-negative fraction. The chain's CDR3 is CASSLTGQNEQFF. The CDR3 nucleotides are TGTGCCAGCAGCTTGACAGGGCAAAATGAGCAGTTCTTC.